The text below deals with one T cell receptor beta chain. The antigen is unknown. This entry comes from a study of T cells expressing NK-cell markers. Study conclusions and caveats: Topping the CD3+CD56-NKG2C+ fraction as well were these clonotypes, in a few donors.

Germline loops: CDR1 MGHDK, CDR2 SYGVNS. This CDR3 spans 18 amino acids. TCRdb reworked the 5' RACE reads into one entry per CDR3 protein, no DNA. There are about 540,000 distinct CDR3 sequences in the sample, with about 3.6% held by the top ten. The gene calls are TRBV25-1 and TRBJ2-3; TCRdb indicates TRBD2, and absent DNA this call remains unverified. The TCR comes from a young man in good health. Material: blood T cells: a sorted CD56 or NKG2C T cell subset, CD4+ or CD8+ T cells, or bulk PBMC T cells (not recorded which). CDR3 sequence reads: CASTPSAGGRLGTDTQYF. Drawing the rest from reference TRBV25-1 and TRBJ2-3, the complete variable domain is EADIYQTPRYLVIGTGKKITLECSQTMGHDKMYWYQQDPGMELHLIHYSYGVNSTEKGDLSSESTVSRIRTEHFPLTLESARPSHTSQYLCASTPSAGGRLGTDTQYFGPGTRLTVL.